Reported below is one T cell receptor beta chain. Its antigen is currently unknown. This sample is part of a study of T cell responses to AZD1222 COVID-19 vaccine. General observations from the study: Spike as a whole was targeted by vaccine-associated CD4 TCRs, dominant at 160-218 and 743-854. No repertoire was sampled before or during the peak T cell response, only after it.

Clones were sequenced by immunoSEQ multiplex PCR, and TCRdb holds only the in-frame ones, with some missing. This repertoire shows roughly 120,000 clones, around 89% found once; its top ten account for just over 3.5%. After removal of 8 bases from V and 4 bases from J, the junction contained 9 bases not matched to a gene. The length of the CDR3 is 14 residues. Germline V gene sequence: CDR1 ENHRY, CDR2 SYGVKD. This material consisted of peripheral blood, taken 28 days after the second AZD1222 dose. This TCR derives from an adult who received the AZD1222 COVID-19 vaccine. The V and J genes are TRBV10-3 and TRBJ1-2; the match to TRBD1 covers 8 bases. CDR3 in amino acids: CAIPRQGPSYGYTF. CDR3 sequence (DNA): TGTGCCATCCCTCGACAGGGGCCAAGCTATGGCTACACCTTC.